A single sample gave rise to the 7 T cell receptor beta chains below, sequenced in a study of graft-versus-host responses after intestinal transplantation (dated by TCRdb to about 2021). Library preparation used the immunoSEQ multiplex PCR assay. Imported from immuneACCESS, the table was reduced by TCRdb to in-frame sequences with V and J called. These copies leave out some clones; in studies compared against another copy, an unresolved V gene accounts for under half, and the cause of the remainder is not known. This sample lists about 89,000 clones; 91% were detected once. In total, the top ten clones hold over 0.08% of the sample. Their recognized antigens are unknown. The time point label of this sample denotes: cells obtained before transplantation from donor or recipient. Source: unstimulated CD4+ T cells sorted from spleen or lymph node cells, taken before intestinal transplant. Receptor source: a human donor who received an intestinal transplant.

The chain combines TRBV9 with TRBJ2-2; 8 bases line up with TRBD1. The CDR3 runs to 16 residues. The germline CDR1 and CDR2 sequences are SGDLS and YYNGEE. After removal of 0 bases from V and 0 bases from J, the junction contained 1 base not matched to a gene. CDR3 sequence: CASSVAGGANTGELFF. Here the CDR3 DNA reads TGTGCCAGCAGCGTAGCAGGGGGCGCGAACACCGGGGAGCTGTTTTTT.

V is TRBV6-1 and J is TRBJ2-3; D is possibly TRBD1 (6 bases). V was cut by 7 bases and J by 4 bases, with 9 bases left in between. CDR1 and CDR2 from the germline V gene are MNHNS and SASEGT. This CDR3 has 12 amino acids. The CDR3 DNA reads TGTGCCAGCACAGGGGAAGCAGATACGCAGTATTTT. Residues: CASTGEADTQYF.

The chain links TRBV4-3 to TRBJ2-3, with a possible D match to TRBD2 (6 bases). Trimming took 0 bases from V and 3 from J, leaving 13 bases between them. The CDR3 is 16 amino acids. Germline loops: CDR1 LGHNA, CDR2 YSLEER. Written as DNA, the CDR3 is TGCGCCAGCAGCCAAGACATGGGGGGTGGAACAGATACGCAGTATTTT. Its protein is CASSQDMGGGTDTQYF.

The V gene is TRBV7-9, the J gene TRBJ2-3; 7 bases fit TRBD1. Germline-derived CDR1 and CDR2 are SEHNR and FQNEAQ (reference sequence). The CDR3 length is 16 residues. V trimming: 4 bases; J trimming: 0 bases; junction bases outside the gene matches: 7. CDR3 loop: CASSSTDRASTDTQYF. The CDR3 nucleotides are TGTGCCAGCAGCTCCACCGACAGGGCTAGCACAGATACGCAGTATTTT.

The V gene is TRBV7-9, the J gene TRBJ2-7, with 8 bases identical to TRBD1. Germline CDR1 and CDR2: SEHNR and FQNEAQ (reference sequence). The V and J ends lost 5 bases and 1 base, in that order; junction bases with no gene match: 4. CDR3 length: 14 residues. The CDR3 here is CASSPTGGSYEQYF. For the CDR3, the DNA is TGTGCCAGCAGCCCTACAGGGGGGTCCTACGAGCAGTACTTC.

The V call is TRBV19, the J call TRBJ2-5; tentative D call: TRBD2 (5 bases). This CDR3 is built from 16 residues. V was clipped by 5 bases and J by 1 base, with 17 bases between them. The germline gives CDR1 LNHDA, CDR2 SQIVND (reference sequence). The CDR3 nucleotides read TGTGCCAGTAGTCGAGGAAGGACGGGAATCCAAGAGACCCAGTACTTC. It is translated as CASSRGRTGIQETQYF.

CDR3 coding DNA: TGCGCCAGCAGCTCCGGGACAGGCCCCTACAATGAGCAGTTCTTC. This codes for CASSSGTGPYNEQFF. V gene TRBV5-1 combines with J gene TRBJ2-1; TRBD1 matches 8 bases. CDR3 length: 15 residues. Germline-derived CDR1 and CDR2 are SGHRS and YFSETQ. The V and J ends lost 3 bases and 2 bases, in that order; junction bases with no gene match: 4.